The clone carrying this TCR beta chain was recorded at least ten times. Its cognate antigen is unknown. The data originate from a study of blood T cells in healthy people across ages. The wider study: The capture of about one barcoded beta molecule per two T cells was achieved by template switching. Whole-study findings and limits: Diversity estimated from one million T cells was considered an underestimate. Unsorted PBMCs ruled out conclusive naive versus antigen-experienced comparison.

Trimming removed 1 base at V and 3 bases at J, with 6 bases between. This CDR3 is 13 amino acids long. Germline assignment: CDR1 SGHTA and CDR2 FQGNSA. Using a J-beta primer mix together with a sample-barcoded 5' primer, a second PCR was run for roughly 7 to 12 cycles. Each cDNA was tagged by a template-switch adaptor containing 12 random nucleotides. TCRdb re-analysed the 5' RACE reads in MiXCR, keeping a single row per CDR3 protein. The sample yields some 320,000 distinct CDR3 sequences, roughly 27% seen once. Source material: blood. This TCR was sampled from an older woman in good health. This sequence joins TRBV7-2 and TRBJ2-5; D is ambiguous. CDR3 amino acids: CASSLEAEETQYF. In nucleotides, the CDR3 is TGTGCCAGCAGCTTAGAGGCAGAAGAGACCCAGTACTTC. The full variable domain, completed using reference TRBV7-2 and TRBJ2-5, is GAGVSQSPSNKVTEKGKDVELRCDPISGHTALYWYRQSLGQGLEFLIYFQGNSAPDKSGLPSDRFSAERTGGSVSTLTIQRTQQEDSAVYLCASSLEAEETQYFGPGTRLLVL.